This T cell receptor beta chain emerged from a study of radiation and T cells in renal cell carcinoma. Only in-frame clones appear in the TCRdb table, and some are missing; sequencing was by immunoSEQ multiplex PCR. The data show around 15,000 clones, less than 65% seen once. Study-level results: Compared with controls, irradiated tumors showed greater TCR clonality. Dominant CDR3 motifs were more common in irradiated tumors than controls.

This clone was seen more than once but under ten times. The target antigen is unknown. The germline CDR1 and CDR2 sequences are SGDLS and YYNGEE. The CDR3 runs 14 residues. Trimming shortened V by 4 bases and J by 3 bases, and 13 bases separated the two germline ends. The sample's treatment: 15 Gy SBRT to primary tumor, nephrectomy 4 weeks later. The chain carries TRBV9 and TRBJ1-1, with D possibly TRBD1 on 5 matching bases. The clonotype was recovered from a woman aged 70 to 79 with renal cell carcinoma. This specimen was tumor tissue, taken from a patient whose treatment included radiotherapy and nephrectomy. In DNA, the CDR3 is TGTGCCAGCAGCTCCGGTAGAGGGGACACTGAAGCTTTCTTT. This encodes CASSSGRGDTEAFF.